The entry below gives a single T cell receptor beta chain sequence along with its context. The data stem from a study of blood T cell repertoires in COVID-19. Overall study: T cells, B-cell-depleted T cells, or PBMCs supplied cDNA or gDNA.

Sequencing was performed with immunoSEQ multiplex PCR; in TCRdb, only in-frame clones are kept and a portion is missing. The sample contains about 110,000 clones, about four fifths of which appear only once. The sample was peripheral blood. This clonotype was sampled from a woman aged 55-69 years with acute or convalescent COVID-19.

For the CDR3, the DNA is TGTGCCAGCAGTTTATCCCAGGGGGCGTACGAGCAGTACTTC. Protein product: CASSLSQGAYEQYF. V is TRBV27 and J is TRBJ2-7; 8 bases align to TRBD1. Germline CDR1 MNHEY, CDR2 SMNVEV (reference sequence). The CDR3 totals 14 residues. After removal of 0 bases from V and 4 bases from J, the junction contained 2 bases not matched to a gene.